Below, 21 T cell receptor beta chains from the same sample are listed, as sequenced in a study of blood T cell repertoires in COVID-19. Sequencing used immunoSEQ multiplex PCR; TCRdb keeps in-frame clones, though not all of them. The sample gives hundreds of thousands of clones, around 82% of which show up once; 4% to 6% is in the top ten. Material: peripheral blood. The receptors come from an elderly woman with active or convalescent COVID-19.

The CDR3 DNA reads TGTGCCACCAGTGATTTTAACCACTATGGGGGCTACACCTTC. Encoded protein: CATSDFNHYGGYTF. This sequence joins TRBV24-1 and TRBJ1-2, with unresolved D. V was trimmed by 1 base and J by 8 bases, leaving 13 bases between them. The V gene's germline CDR1 is KGHDR and CDR2 SFDVKD. The CDR3 is made up of 14 amino acids.

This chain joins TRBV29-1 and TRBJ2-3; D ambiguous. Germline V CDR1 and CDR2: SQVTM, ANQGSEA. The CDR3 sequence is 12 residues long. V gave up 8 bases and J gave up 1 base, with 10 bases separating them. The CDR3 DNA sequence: TGCAGCTGCGGAGATGGCACAGATACGCAGTATTTT. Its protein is CSCGDGTDTQYF.

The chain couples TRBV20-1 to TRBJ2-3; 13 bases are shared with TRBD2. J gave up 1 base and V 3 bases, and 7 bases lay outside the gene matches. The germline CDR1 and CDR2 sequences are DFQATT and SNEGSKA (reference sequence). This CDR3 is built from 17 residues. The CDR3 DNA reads TGCAGTGCTAGTACTAGCGGGAGGGTTGGGGGCACAGATACGCAGTATTTT. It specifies CSASTSGRVGGTDTQYF.

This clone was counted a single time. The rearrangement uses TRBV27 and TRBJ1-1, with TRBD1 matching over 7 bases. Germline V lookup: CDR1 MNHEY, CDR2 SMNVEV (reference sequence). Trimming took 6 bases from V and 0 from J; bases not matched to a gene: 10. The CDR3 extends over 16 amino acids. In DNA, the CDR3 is TGTGCCAGCAGGACCGGGGGACAGAGATTGAACACTGAAGCTTTCTTT. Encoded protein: CASRTGGQRLNTEAFF.

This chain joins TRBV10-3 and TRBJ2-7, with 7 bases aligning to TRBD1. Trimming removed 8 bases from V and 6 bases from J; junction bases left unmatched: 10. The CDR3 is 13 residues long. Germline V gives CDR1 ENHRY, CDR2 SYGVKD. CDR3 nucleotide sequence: TGTGCCATCCGACAGGGATCCCGGGGCGAGCAGTACTTC. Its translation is CAIRQGSRGEQYF.

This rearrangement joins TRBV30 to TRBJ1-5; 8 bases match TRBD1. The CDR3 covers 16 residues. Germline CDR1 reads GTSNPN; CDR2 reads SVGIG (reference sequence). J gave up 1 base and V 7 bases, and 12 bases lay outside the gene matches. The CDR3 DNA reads TGTGCCTACAACAGGGGGGAAGTACCGAGCAATCAGCCCCAGCATTTT. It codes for CAYNRGEVPSNQPQHF.

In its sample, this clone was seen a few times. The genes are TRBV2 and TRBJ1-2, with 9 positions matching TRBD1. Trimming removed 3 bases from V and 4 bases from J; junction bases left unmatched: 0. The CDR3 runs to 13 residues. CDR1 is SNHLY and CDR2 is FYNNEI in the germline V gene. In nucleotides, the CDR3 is TGTGCCAGCAGTGAGGACAGGGGCTATGGCTACACCTTC. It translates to CASSEDRGYGYTF. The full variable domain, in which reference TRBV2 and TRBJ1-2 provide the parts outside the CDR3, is EPEVTQTPSHQVTQMGQEVILRCVPISNHLYFYWYRQILGQKVEFLVSFYNNEISEKSEIFDDQFSVERPDGSNFTLKIRSTKLEDSAMYFCASSEDRGYGYTFGSGTRLTVV.

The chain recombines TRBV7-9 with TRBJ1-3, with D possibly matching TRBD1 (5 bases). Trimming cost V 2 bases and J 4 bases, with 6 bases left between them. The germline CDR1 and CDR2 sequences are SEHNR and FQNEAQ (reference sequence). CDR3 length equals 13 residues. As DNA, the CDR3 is TGTGCCAGCAGCTTAAGGGGAGGAAACACCATATATTTT. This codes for CASSLRGGNTIYF.

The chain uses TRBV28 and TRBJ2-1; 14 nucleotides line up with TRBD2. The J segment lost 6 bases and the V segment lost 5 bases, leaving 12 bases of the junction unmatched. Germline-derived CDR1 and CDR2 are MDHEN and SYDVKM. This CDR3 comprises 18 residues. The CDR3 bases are TGTGCCAGCAGTCCGTACTCCCCGGGACTAGCGGGGGCCAATGAGCAGTTCTTC. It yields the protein CASSPYSPGLAGANEQFF.

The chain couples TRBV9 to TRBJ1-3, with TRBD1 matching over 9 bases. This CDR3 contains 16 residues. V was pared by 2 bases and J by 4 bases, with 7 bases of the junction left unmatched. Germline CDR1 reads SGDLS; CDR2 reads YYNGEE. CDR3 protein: CASSVGTGPDGNTIYF. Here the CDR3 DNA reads TGTGCCAGCAGCGTGGGGACAGGGCCGGACGGAAACACCATATATTTT.

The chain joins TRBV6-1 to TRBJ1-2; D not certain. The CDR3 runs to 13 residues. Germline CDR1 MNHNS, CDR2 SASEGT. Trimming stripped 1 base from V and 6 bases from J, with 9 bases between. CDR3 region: CASSEGGVDGYTF. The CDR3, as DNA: TGTGCCAGCAGTGAAGGGGGAGTGGATGGCTACACCTTC.

The CDR3 DNA reads as TGTGCCAGCAGCGACCGACAGGGTGGAGAAAAACTGTTTTTT. Translated, it gives CASSDRQGGEKLFF. The chain is built from TRBV5-4 and TRBJ1-4, with 7 nucleotides matching TRBD1. The CDR3 totals 14 residues. Germline loops: CDR1 SGHNT, CDR2 YYREEE (reference sequence). The junction had 8 bases not matched to a gene; V was cut back by 4 bases and J by 8 bases. Variable domain in full (rest from reference TRBV5-4 and TRBJ1-4): ETGVTQSPTHLIKTRGQQVTLRCSSQSGHNTVSWYQQALGQGPQFIFQYYREEENGRGNFPPRFSGLQFPNYSSELNVNALELDDSALYLCASSDRQGGEKLFFGSGTQLSVL.

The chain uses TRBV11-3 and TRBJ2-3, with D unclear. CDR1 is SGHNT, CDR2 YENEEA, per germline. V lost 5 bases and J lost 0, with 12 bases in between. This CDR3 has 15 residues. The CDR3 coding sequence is TGTGCCAGCAGCCCAGGAAGTGGTAGCACAGATACGCAGTATTTT. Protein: CASSPGSGSTDTQYF.

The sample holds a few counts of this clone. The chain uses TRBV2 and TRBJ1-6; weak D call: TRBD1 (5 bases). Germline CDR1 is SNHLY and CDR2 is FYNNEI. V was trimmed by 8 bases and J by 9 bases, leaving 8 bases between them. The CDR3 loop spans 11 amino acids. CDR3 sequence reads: CASDGGSPLHF. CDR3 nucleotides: TGTGCCAGCGACGGGGGTTCACCCCTCCACTTT.

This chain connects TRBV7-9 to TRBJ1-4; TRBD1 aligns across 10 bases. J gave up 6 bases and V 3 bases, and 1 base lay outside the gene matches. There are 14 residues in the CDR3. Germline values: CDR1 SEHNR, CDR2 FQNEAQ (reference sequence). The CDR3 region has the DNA TGTGCCAGCAGCTTCGGGACAGGGGATGAAAAACTGTTTTTT. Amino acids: CASSFGTGDEKLFF.

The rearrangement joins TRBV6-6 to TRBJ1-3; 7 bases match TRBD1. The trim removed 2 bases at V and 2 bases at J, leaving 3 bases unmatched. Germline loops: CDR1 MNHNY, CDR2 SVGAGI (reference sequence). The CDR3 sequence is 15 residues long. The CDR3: CASSYRGPAGNTIYF. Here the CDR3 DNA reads TGTGCCAGCAGTTACAGGGGGCCGGCTGGAAACACCATATATTTT.

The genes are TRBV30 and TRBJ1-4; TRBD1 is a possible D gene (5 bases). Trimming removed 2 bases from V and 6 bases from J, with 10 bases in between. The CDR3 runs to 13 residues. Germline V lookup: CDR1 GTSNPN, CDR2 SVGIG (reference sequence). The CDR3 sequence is CAWSRGSHEKLFF. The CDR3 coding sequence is TGTGCCTGGAGTCGGGGGTCGCATGAAAAACTGTTTTTT.

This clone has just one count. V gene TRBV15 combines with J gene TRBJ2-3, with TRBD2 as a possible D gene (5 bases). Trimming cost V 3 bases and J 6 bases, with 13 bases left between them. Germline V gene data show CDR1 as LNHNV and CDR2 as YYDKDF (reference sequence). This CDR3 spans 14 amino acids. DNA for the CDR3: TGTGCCACCAGCAGTGCTTTCTGGAGGGATACGCAGTATTTT. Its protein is CATSSAFWRDTQYF.

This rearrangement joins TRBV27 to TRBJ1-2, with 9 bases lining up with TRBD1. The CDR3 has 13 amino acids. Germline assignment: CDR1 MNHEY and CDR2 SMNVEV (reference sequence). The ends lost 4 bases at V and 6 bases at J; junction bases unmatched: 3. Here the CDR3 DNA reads TGTGCCAGCAGTTACAGGGGGCTTCATGGCTACACCTTC. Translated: CASSYRGLHGYTF.

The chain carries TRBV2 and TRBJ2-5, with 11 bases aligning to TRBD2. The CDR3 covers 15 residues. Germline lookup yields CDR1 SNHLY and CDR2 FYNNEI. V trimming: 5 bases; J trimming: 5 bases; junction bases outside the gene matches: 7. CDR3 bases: TGTGCCAGCAGTAGACTAGCGGGGAGTGGGGAGACCCAGTACTTC. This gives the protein CASSRLAGSGETQYF.

CDR3 sequence reads: CASSTTGSKSTIYF. Here the CDR3 DNA reads TGTGCCAGCAGCACAACAGGGTCGAAATCCACCATATATTTT. V is TRBV4-2 and J is TRBJ1-3, with TRBD1 as a possible D gene (6 bases). Trimming removed 5 bases at V and 9 bases at J, with 17 bases between. The germline gives CDR1 LGHNA, CDR2 YNFKEQ. The CDR3 loop spans 14 amino acids.